Below, 32 T cell receptor beta chains from the same sample are listed, as sequenced in a study of low-dose radiotherapy and immunotherapy resistance in tumors. The time point here: before trial treatment. Priming of first-strand cDNA relied on TRAV- and TRBV-specific primers (covering alpha and beta chains). TCRs underwent 15 to 25 PCR cycles of amplification with a constant-region primer and V-primer adapter. TCRdb reprocessed the reads with MiXCR, giving one entry per CDR3 protein. The data hold around 64,000 distinct CDR3 sequences, with about a quarter observed a single time. The material was PBMCs, obtained before treatment. Source of these receptors: a male donor with rectosigmoid adenocarcinoma.

Notes on this clonotype: It differs at one base from a far larger clone, so likely a read error. V is TRBV5-6 and J is TRBJ2-7, with 10 nucleotides matching TRBD2. V was clipped by 1 base and J by 7 bases; unmatched bases: 11. The CDR3 spans 16 residues. Germline CDR1 is SGHDT and CDR2 is YYEEEE. The CDR3 reads CASSLKVLAGNNEQYF. The CDR3 DNA reads TGTGCCAGCAGCTTGAAGGTACTAGCGGGGAACAATGAGCAGTACTTC.

To note about this clonotype: Only one base separates this from a far larger clonotype, so it likely reflects a read error. The rearrangement links TRBV27 to TRBJ2-3; no clear D gene. Germline CDR1 reads MNHEY; CDR2 reads SMNVEV (reference sequence). This CDR3 contains 12 residues. CDR3 protein: CATSGASNTQYF. The DNA of the CDR3 is TGTGCCACCAGTGGAGCCTCGAATACGCAGTATTTT.

In this sample, this clonotype turned up many times. The V gene is TRBV19, the J gene TRBJ2-3, with D tentatively TRBD1 or TRBD2 (5 bases each). The CDR3 has 14 residues. V gave up 8 bases and J gave up 6 bases, with 18 bases separating them. Germline V gene data show CDR1 as LNHDA and CDR2 as SQIVND (reference sequence). In nucleotides, the CDR3 is TGTGCCAGTTACTCGGGACGGACTCCGGATACGCAGTATTTT. This translates into CASYSGRTPDTQYF.

The chain uses TRBV7-2 and TRBJ2-1; a weak D match, TRBD1 (6 bases). The CDR3 sequence is 13 residues long. Germline V gene data show CDR1 as SGHTA and CDR2 as FQGNSA. The V end lost 1 base, the J end lost 5 bases, and 6 bases lay between the germline ends. Written as DNA, the CDR3 is TGTGCCAGCAGCTTAGACAGGGACAATGAGCAGTTCTTC. It codes for CASSLDRDNEQFF.

This clonotype has a count of ten or more. V usage is TRBV28 and J usage is TRBJ2-1; 12 nucleotides agree with TRBD2. V lost 2 bases to trimming and J lost 5 bases; unmatched junction nucleotides: 1. The CDR3 sequence is 15 residues long. The germline CDR1 and CDR2 sequences are MDHEN and SYDVKM. Here the CDR3 reads CASSLLAGGNNEQFF. CDR3 DNA sequence: TGTGCCAGCAGTTTACTAGCGGGGGGGAACAATGAGCAGTTCTTC. The full variable domain, with the rest looked up from reference TRBV28 and TRBJ2-1, is DVKVTQSSRYLVKRTGEKVFLECVQDMDHENMFWYRQDPGLGLRLIYFSYDVKMKEKGDIPEGYSVSREKKERFSLILESASTNQTSMYLCASSLLAGGNNEQFFGPGTRLTVL.

This clonotype was counted ten times or more. This chain joins TRBV7-2 and TRBJ1-5, with D perhaps TRBD1 (5 bases). The germline CDR1 and CDR2 sequences are SGHTA and FQGNSA. The CDR3 totals 13 residues. Trimming pared 7 bases from V and 9 bases from J, leaving 16 bases between. The CDR3 spells CASTPVGERPQHF. In nucleotides, the CDR3 is TGTGCCAGCACCCCGGTAGGGGAGAGGCCCCAGCATTTT.

The V and J genes are TRBV6-6 and TRBJ1-3, with D tentatively TRBD1 (6 bases). The CDR3 runs 17 residues. Trimming removed 0 bases at V and 0 bases at J, with 12 bases between. The V gene's germline CDR1 is MNHNY and CDR2 SVGAGI (reference sequence). CDR3 DNA: TGTGCCAGCAGTTACTCAGGACAGAGCTCCTCTGGAAACACCATATATTTT. Protein: CASSYSGQSSSGNTIYF.

In DNA, the CDR3 is TGTGCCAGCAATCGACAGGGAGATGGCACTGAAGCTTTCTTT. Encoded protein: CASNRQGDGTEAFF. V gene TRBV2 combines with J gene TRBJ1-1; 7 nucleotides line up with TRBD1. This CDR3 has 14 amino acids. Germline lookup yields CDR1 SNHLY and CDR2 FYNNEI. V was clipped by 7 bases and J by 4 bases; unmatched bases: 9.

Turning to this clonotype: This probably arose from a read error, given a far larger clone one base away. The chain recombines TRBV11-2 with TRBJ1-2; D not resolved. The CDR3 extends over 14 amino acids. Germline V gene data show CDR1 as SGHAT and CDR2 as FQNNGV. The V end was cut by 2 bases, the J end by 10 bases, with 17 bases between. The CDR3 reads CASSLSADMDVYTF. The CDR3 DNA is TGTGCCAGCAGCTTATCCGCTGACATGGACGTCTACACCTTC.

In this sample, this clonotype turned up once. The V and J genes are TRBV28 and TRBJ2-7; D perhaps matches TRBD1 (6 bases). Trimming cost V 5 bases and J 3 bases, with 14 bases left between them. The CDR3 is 14 residues long. CDR1 MDHEN and CDR2 SYDVKM come from the germline V gene. The CDR3 DNA follows: TGTGCCAGCAGTCCCTTCGACAGGTTCTACGAGCAGTACTTC. Translating gives CASSPFDRFYEQYF.

This rearrangement joins TRBV28 to TRBJ2-2; TRBD2 agrees at 11 bases. CDR1 is MDHEN, CDR2 SYDVKM, per germline. Trimming removed 8 bases from V and 2 bases from J; junction bases left unmatched: 4. The CDR3 is 15 residues long. The CDR3 is CASLGTSGNTGELFF. The CDR3 region has the DNA TGTGCCAGCCTCGGGACTAGCGGTAACACCGGGGAGCTGTTTTTT. The entire variable domain, with the rest obtained from reference TRBV28 and TRBJ2-2, is as follows: DVKVTQSSRYLVKRTGEKVFLECVQDMDHENMFWYRQDPGLGLRLIYFSYDVKMKEKGDIPEGYSVSREKKERFSLILESASTNQTSMYLCASLGTSGNTGELFFGEGSRLTVL.

This clonotype was counted at least ten times. The rearrangement links TRBV12-3 or TRBV12-4 to TRBJ1-1; no definite D call. Trimming pared 3 bases from V and 9 bases from J, leaving 11 bases between. The CDR3 totals 12 residues. The CDR3 nucleotides read TGTGCCAGCAGTTTTTCAGCGGGGAAAGCTTTCTTT. It translates to CASSFSAGKAFF.

This clonotype was recorded at least ten times. The chain links TRBV2 to TRBJ1-5; TRBD1 agrees at 7 bases. This CDR3 spans 16 amino acids. V shed 5 bases and J 0 bases; nucleotides not matched to a gene: 7. CDR1 and CDR2 from the germline V gene are SNHLY and FYNNEI. In nucleotides, the CDR3 is TGTGCCAGCAGTACCGGGACAGCGTATAGCAATCAGCCCCAGCATTTT. Its protein product is CASSTGTAYSNQPQHF.

The rearrangement joins TRBV6-8 to TRBJ1-6; D is unresolved. Germline-derived CDR1 and CDR2 are MNHGY and SAAAGT. Trimming took 7 bases from V and 15 from J, leaving 16 bases between them. The CDR3 is 12 amino acids. CDR3 loop: CASTIGAPLLHF. The CDR3 coding sequence is TGTGCCAGCACTATCGGCGCCCCACTCCTCCACTTT.

At least ten counts were recorded for this clonotype. The gene calls are TRBV7-2 and TRBJ1-5; 7 nucleotides agree with TRBD1. Germline CDR1 and CDR2: SGHTA and FQGNSA. This CDR3 has 14 amino acids. Unmatched junction bases numbered 0, after V lost 3 bases and J lost 1 base. The CDR3 here is CASSLGQSNQPQHF. The CDR3 nucleotides are TGTGCCAGCAGCTTGGGACAGAGCAATCAGCCCCAGCATTTT.

This clonotype was detected many times. This chain joins TRBV5-1 and TRBJ2-7; weak D call: TRBD2 (5 bases). This CDR3 spans 14 amino acids. Per germline, CDR1 SGHRS and CDR2 YFSETQ. V was pared by 3 bases and J by 6 bases, with 16 bases between. As DNA, the CDR3 is TGCGCCAGCAGCTCCGGAGGACCCGACGTCGAGCAGTACTTC. Protein sequence: CASSSGGPDVEQYF.

This clonotype was seen ten or more times. The chain combines TRBV12-3 or TRBV12-4 with TRBJ1-5; D is ambiguous. CDR3 length: 14 amino acids. Trimming left V 4 bases short and J 7 bases short, with 14 bases between. CDR3 sequence: CASSSSNIRQPQHF. The CDR3 region has the DNA TGTGCCAGCAGTTCATCGAATATTCGCCAGCCCCAGCATTTT.

The genes are TRBV4-2 and TRBJ1-2, with D perhaps matching TRBD1 (6 bases). The V and J ends lost 0 bases and 1 base respectively, with 6 bases between them. The CDR3 extends over 14 amino acids. Germline loops: CDR1 LGHNA, CDR2 YNFKEQ. CDR3 protein: CASSQEDSNYGYTF. DNA of the CDR3: TGTGCCAGCAGCCAAGAGGACAGTAACTATGGCTACACCTTC.

This clonotype was seen repeatedly, ten times or more. The gene calls are TRBV28 and TRBJ1-2, with D maybe TRBD1 (6 bases). V was pared by 3 bases and J by 10 bases, with 21 bases between. Per germline, CDR1 MDHEN and CDR2 SYDVKM. This CDR3 is 15 amino acids long. The CDR3 nucleotides are TGTGCCAGCAGTTTCGGGACATCCAAACACCCTGCCTACACCTTC. Its translation is CASSFGTSKHPAYTF.

In its sample, this clonotype was seen many times. This chain joins TRBV25-1 and TRBJ1-2; perhaps TRBD1 as D (5 bases). The CDR3 length is 13 residues. Germline loops: CDR1 MGHDK, CDR2 SYGVNS. V shed 5 bases and J shed 4 bases, with 11 bases lying between them. CDR3 coding DNA: TGTGCCAGCAGTACAGGTCCATCCTATGGCTACACCTTC. It specifies CASSTGPSYGYTF.

This clonotype was picked up many times. V is TRBV15 and J is TRBJ2-5, with a possible D match to TRBD1 (5 bases). The CDR3 totals 15 residues. V lost 0 bases and J lost 1, with 9 bases in between. Germline V gene data show CDR1 as LNHNV and CDR2 as YYDKDF (reference sequence). In nucleotides, the CDR3 is TGTGCCACCAGCAGAGACCCAGACAGCCAAGAGACCCAGTACTTC. As protein: CATSRDPDSQETQYF.

This clonotype showed up many times. The chain employs TRBV7-2 and TRBJ2-4; D is undetermined. Per the germline V gene, CDR1 is SGHTA and CDR2 is FQGNSA. This CDR3 is built from 18 residues. V was trimmed by 5 bases and J by 7 bases, leaving 27 bases between them. Here the CDR3 DNA reads TGTGCCAGCAGCCCGGTCAACGGTGCCGAAACTCTTCTTAACATTCAGTACTTC. It translates to CASSPVNGAETLLNIQYF. Full variable domain (rest looked up from reference TRBV7-2 and TRBJ2-4): GAGVSQSPSNKVTEKGKDVELRCDPISGHTALYWYRQSLGQGLEFLIYFQGNSAPDKSGLPSDRFSAERTGGSVSTLTIQRTQQEDSAVYLCASSPVNGAETLLNIQYFGAGTRLSVL.

This clonotype came up many times. The rearrangement links TRBV11-1 to TRBJ1-2, with 7 bases matching TRBD1. The germline V gene encodes CDR1 SGHAT and CDR2 FQDESV (reference sequence). Trimming cost V 5 bases and J 5 bases; bases outside gene matches: 5. This CDR3 region has 13 residues. CDR3 nucleotide sequence: TGTGCCAGCAGCCTCGGGACAGTTTATGGCTACACCTTC. Translated, it gives CASSLGTVYGYTF.

This clonotype was recorded many times. This chain uses TRBV27 with TRBJ1-6; D gene ambiguous. The germline V and J ends were trimmed by 6 bases and 8 bases, with 11 bases remaining between them. CDR3 size: 13 residues. CDR1 MNHEY and CDR2 SMNVEV come from the germline V gene (reference sequence). CDR3 coding DNA: TGTGCCAGCAGGCAGACGTCGCATTCACCCCTCCACTTT. Residues: CASRQTSHSPLHF.

This clonotype was recorded a few times. The V gene is TRBV5-1, the J gene TRBJ1-1; no definite D call. The V gene's germline CDR1 is SGHRS and CDR2 YFSETQ. The CDR3 sequence is 14 residues long. V lost 0 bases to trimming and J lost 1 base, with 7 bases between them. As DNA, the CDR3 is TGCGCCAGCAGCTTGGATCAGCCGAACACTGAAGCTTTCTTT. As protein: CASSLDQPNTEAFF.

As concerns this clonotype: A far more abundant clone sits one base away, making this likely a read error. The V gene is TRBV28, the J gene TRBJ2-5, with no clear D. The CDR3 totals 14 residues. Germline CDR1 MDHEN, CDR2 SYDVKM. The V end lost 2 bases, the J end lost 11 bases, and 18 bases lay between the germline ends. The CDR3 DNA reads as TGTGCCAGCAGTTTAGGTGGACGGTACAATGAGCAGTACTTC. Translation: CASSLGGRYNEQYF.

As concerns this clonotype: A single base is all that separates this from a far larger clone, so a read error is likely. The V call is TRBV28, the J call TRBJ2-3; TRBD1 might be the D (5 bases). This CDR3 is built from 15 residues. Germline loops: CDR1 MDHEN, CDR2 SYDVKM. This CDR3 is CVTSRTDISGGTQYF. The CDR3 DNA reads as TGTGTCACCAGTCGGACGGACATTTCAGGTGGTACGCAGTATTTT.

This clonotype has at least ten counts. The V and J genes are TRBV18 and TRBJ2-7; weak D call: TRBD1 (5 bases). There are 17 residues in the CDR3. Germline lookup yields CDR1 KGHSH and CDR2 LQKENI. The V end lost 2 bases, the J end lost 3 bases, and 20 bases lay between the germline ends. The CDR3 loop reads CASSPNSGSSNLYEQYF. The DNA for the CDR3 is TGTGCCAGCTCACCAAACTCAGGGTCATCCAACCTCTACGAGCAGTACTTC.

The rearrangement joins TRBV24-1 to TRBJ2-3; weak D call: TRBD2 (5 bases). The CDR3 is 16 amino acids. Trimming stripped 4 bases from V and 0 bases from J, with 13 bases between. Looked up from germline, CDR1 is KGHDR and CDR2 is SFDVKD. The CDR3 sequence: CATSDGGLPSTDTQYF. CDR3 DNA: TGTGCCACCAGTGACGGAGGACTGCCGAGCACAGATACGCAGTATTTT.

In regard to this clonotype: A far larger clone lies a single base away; this is likely a read error. The chain links TRBV28 to TRBJ2-1; 9 bases match TRBD1. The CDR3 loop spans 15 amino acids. J lost 10 bases, V lost 2 bases, and 9 bases had no gene match. CDR1 and CDR2 from the germline V gene are MDHEN and SYDVKM. This chain's CDR3 is CASSLEGTGSYEQFF. Written as DNA, the CDR3 is TGTGCCAGCAGTTTAGAAGGGACAGGGTCCTACGAGCAGTTCTTC.

This clonotype was recorded many times. This probably arose from a read error, given a far larger clone one base away. The chain links TRBV12-3 or TRBV12-4 to TRBJ2-7; D possibly corresponds to TRBD2 (5 bases). The CDR3 covers 15 residues. The V end lost 5 bases, the J end lost 7 bases, and 21 bases lay between the germline ends. Written as DNA, the CDR3 is TGTGCCAGCAGTGCCGGGGTAGCCGACTTCGATGAGCAGTACTTC. It is translated as CASSAGVADFDEQYF.

This clonotype was observed at least ten times. The V and J genes are TRBV6-2 or TRBV6-3 and TRBJ2-7; D unresolved. Trimming left V 2 bases short and J 2 bases short, with 7 bases between. Germline V gene data show CDR1 as MNHEY and CDR2 as SVGEGT. The length of the CDR3 is 13 residues. The CDR3 protein is CASSYELAYEQYF. Written as DNA, the CDR3 is TGTGCCAGCAGTTACGAGCTAGCCTACGAGCAGTACTTC.